Below are 26 T cell receptor beta chains sequenced from a single sample in a study of T cells after yellow fever vaccination. TCRdb independently ran MiXCR on the 5' RACE reads; one entry per CDR3 protein. The table lists 450,000 to 650,000 distinct CDR3 sequences, around a fifth of them singletons. The sample in question was PBMCs, obtained less than 25 days after the first yellow fever vaccination. Source of these receptors: a man younger than 35 who received the YFV17D yellow fever vaccine.

The chain has TRBV18 and TRBJ2-7; D ambiguous. Trimming left V 6 bases short and J 7 bases short, with 19 bases between. The V gene's germline CDR1 is KGHSH and CDR2 LQKENI. The CDR3 has 14 amino acids. The CDR3 reads CASSPRSGYPEQYF. The CDR3 nucleotides are TGTGCCAGCTCCCCCCGAAGTGGATATCCTGAGCAGTACTTC.

The rearrangement joins TRBV4-2 to TRBJ1-1, with D maybe TRBD1 (6 bases). This CDR3 is built from 13 residues. Germline V lookup: CDR1 LGHNA, CDR2 YNFKEQ. V lost 4 bases and J 8 bases, leaving 14 bases between the germline ends. In DNA, the CDR3 is TGTGCCAGCAGCCTTCTCACGGGGGCCGAAGCTTTCTTT. This translates into CASSLLTGAEAFF.

This clonotype was seen only a few times. The chain links TRBV6-1 to TRBJ2-1; 8 nucleotides match TRBD2. CDR3 length: 16 residues. Germline V CDR1 and CDR2: MNHNS, SASEGT. V gave up 3 bases and J gave up 3 bases; unmatched junction bases: 7. CDR3 protein: CASSELPAGVYNEQFF. CDR3 bases: TGTGCCAGCAGTGAGCTCCCAGCGGGGGTCTACAATGAGCAGTTCTTC.

This chain joins TRBV9 and TRBJ2-2, with TRBD1 as a possible D gene (6 bases). Trimming took 3 bases from V and 2 from J, leaving 11 bases between them. This CDR3 region has 15 residues. CDR1 is SGDLS, CDR2 YYNGEE, per germline. The CDR3 loop reads CASSDTGLNTGELFF. In nucleotides, the CDR3 is TGTGCCAGCAGCGATACAGGGCTTAACACCGGGGAGCTGTTTTTT.

J is TRBJ1-1 and V is TRBV28; D not resolved. The length of the CDR3 is 15 residues. The germline V gene encodes CDR1 MDHEN and CDR2 SYDVKM. The V end was cut by 5 bases, the J end by 1 base, with 14 bases between. DNA of the CDR3: TGTGCCAGCAGTCCCTCGCATAACAGGAACACTGAAGCTTTCTTT. Its protein is CASSPSHNRNTEAFF. The complete variable domain, with remaining parts taken from reference TRBV28 and TRBJ1-1, reads DVKVTQSSRYLVKRTGEKVFLECVQDMDHENMFWYRQDPGLGLRLIYFSYDVKMKEKGDIPEGYSVSREKKERFSLILESASTNQTSMYLCASSPSHNRNTEAFFGQGTRLTVV.

This clonotype showed up just a few times. The CDR3 region is CSAILAGGSRETQYF. The CDR3 bases are TGCAGTGCTATACTAGCGGGGGGATCTCGGGAGACCCAGTACTTC. The chain has TRBV20-1 and TRBJ2-5, with TRBD2 matching over 12 bases. Germline V gives CDR1 DFQATT, CDR2 SNEGSKA (reference sequence). The CDR3 length is 15 residues. V was pared by 4 bases and J by 5 bases, with 8 bases of the junction left unmatched.

This clonotype has more than one count but fewer than ten. The gene calls are TRBV12-3 or TRBV12-4 and TRBJ2-5, with TRBD1 matching over 9 bases. The CDR3 runs 14 residues. V gave up 5 bases and J gave up 4 bases; unmatched junction bases: 5. CDR3 nucleotide sequence: TGTGCCAGCAGTACAGAGGACAGGGGAGAGACCCAGTACTTC. It translates to CASSTEDRGETQYF.

The chain carries TRBV6-1 and TRBJ2-3, with D perhaps given as TRBD1 or TRBD2 (5 bases each). Trimming left V 6 bases short and J 0 bases short, with 10 bases between. Per the germline V gene, CDR1 is MNHNS and CDR2 is SASEGT. The CDR3 totals 14 residues. DNA for the CDR3: TGTGCCAGCAGCCGAGGGGCGAGCACAGATACGCAGTATTTT. This translates into CASSRGASTDTQYF.

This chain links TRBV27 with TRBJ2-6; D is unresolved. Deletions cut 7 bases from V and 1 base from J, with 5 bases between. Germline assignment: CDR1 MNHEY and CDR2 SMNVEV (reference sequence). The CDR3 extends over 13 amino acids. CDR3 in amino acids: CASKGSGANVLTF. The CDR3 region has the DNA TGTGCCAGCAAGGGATCTGGGGCCAACGTCCTGACTTTC.

This clonotype was seen ten or more times. V gene TRBV29-1 combines with J gene TRBJ2-1; D remains ambiguous. V was pared by 6 bases and J by 6 bases, with 18 bases between. The CDR3 extends over 14 amino acids. CDR1 is SQVTM and CDR2 is ANQGSEA in the germline V gene. The chain's CDR3 is CSVPLGGGANEQFF. CDR3 coding DNA: TGCAGCGTCCCCCTGGGCGGTGGAGCCAATGAGCAGTTCTTC.

Note on this clonotype: At one end the junction does not follow the germline gene, possibly because of a read error. V is TRBV4-3 and J is TRBJ2-7; TRBD1 matches at 9 bases. The CDR3 contains 15 residues. Germline V CDR1 and CDR2: LGHNA, YSLEER. The CDR3 protein is CAGSQETGGSYEQYF. As DNA, the CDR3 is TGCGCCGGCAGCCAAGAGACAGGGGGCTCCTACGAGCAGTACTTC.

This clonotype was observed a handful of times. This CDR3 reads CAWSHLAGSSTDTQYF. CDR3 DNA sequence: TGTGCCTGGAGCCATCTAGCGGGCTCTAGCACAGATACGCAGTATTTT. J is TRBJ2-3 and V is TRBV30, with TRBD2 identical over 8 bases. Germline V gene data show CDR1 as GTSNPN and CDR2 as SVGIG (reference sequence). This CDR3 has 16 amino acids. The ends lost 3 bases at V and 0 bases at J; junction bases unmatched: 8.

This clonotype was recorded a few times. The chain uses TRBV7-7 and TRBJ2-5, with 7 bases lining up with TRBD1. The CDR3 runs 16 residues. From germline, CDR1 is SSHAT and CDR2 FNYEAQ (reference sequence). J was trimmed by 0 bases and V by 2 bases; bases with no gene match: 6. CDR3 nucleotides: TGTGCCAGCAGCTTACGGGACAGACGGTACCAAGAGACCCAGTACTTC. This codes for CASSLRDRRYQETQYF. The full variable domain, rest sourced from reference TRBV7-7 and TRBJ2-5, is GAGVSQSPRYKVTKRGQDVTLRCDPISSHATLYWYQQALGQGPEFLTYFNYEAQPDKSGLPSDRFSAERPEGSISTLTIQRTEQRDSAMYRCASSLRDRRYQETQYFGPGTRLLVL.

The rearrangement uses TRBV2 and TRBJ2-3, with D uncertain. V lost 5 bases and J lost 2, with 11 bases in between. Germline V gene lookup returns CDR1 SNHLY and CDR2 FYNNEI. The CDR3 runs to 14 residues. CDR3 sequence: CASSPRPHTDTQYF. DNA for the CDR3: TGTGCCAGCAGTCCCAGGCCCCACACAGATACGCAGTATTTT. The variable domain in full, completed from reference TRBV2 and TRBJ2-3, reads EPEVTQTPSHQVTQMGQEVILRCVPISNHLYFYWYRQILGQKVEFLVSFYNNEISEKSEIFDDQFSVERPDGSNFTLKIRSTKLEDSAMYFCASSPRPHTDTQYFGPGTRLTVL.

As to this clonotype: Its ends do not fully match the called genes, so a read error is possible. V is TRBV4-1 and J is TRBJ2-3; D assignment may be TRBD1 or TRBD2 (6 bases each). This CDR3 contains 15 residues. The germline CDR1 and CDR2 sequences are MGHRA and YSYEKL. The CDR3 here is CASRQGRGRTDTQYF. Here the CDR3 DNA reads TGCGCCAGCAGACAAGGCCGGGGGCGCACAGATACGCAGTATTTT.

This clonotype was seen more than once but under ten times. The chain carries TRBV4-2 and TRBJ2-7, with D possibly matching TRBD1 (5 bases). The CDR3 consists of 18 residues. The V gene's germline CDR1 is LGHNA and CDR2 YNFKEQ. Between the trimmed V and J ends, which lost 4 bases and 0 bases, there was a span of 22 bases. CDR3 amino acids: CASSPFDGHLRLSYEQYF. CDR3 nucleotides: TGTGCCAGCAGCCCTTTTGACGGACACCTAAGACTCTCCTACGAGCAGTACTTC.

The V call is TRBV5-6, the J call TRBJ2-1; D might be TRBD2 (6 bases). The CDR3 extends over 15 amino acids. Deletions cut 4 bases from V and 1 base from J, with 12 bases between. CDR1 and CDR2 (germline): SGHDT, YYEEEE. CDR3 DNA: TGTGCCAGCAGCCCTTGGGGGGAGTCCTACAATGAGCAGTTCTTC. This translates into CASSPWGESYNEQFF.

This clonotype was detected a few times. This chain links TRBV27 with TRBJ1-5; D is unresolved. V was pared by 0 bases and J by 0 bases, with 6 bases between. Germline CDR1 is MNHEY and CDR2 is SMNVEV (reference sequence). CDR3 size: 15 residues. For the CDR3, the DNA is TGTGCCAGCAGTTTATCCCCGCATAGCAATCAGCCCCAGCATTTT. Protein sequence: CASSLSPHSNQPQHF.

This clonotype appeared a few times. The chain links TRBV5-1 to TRBJ1-5; the D gene is possibly TRBD1 (5 bases). The CDR3 has 15 amino acids. The germline V and J ends were trimmed by 1 base and 9 bases, with 17 bases remaining between them. The germline V gene encodes CDR1 SGHRS and CDR2 YFSETQ. CDR3 amino acids: CASSLRGGGVWPQHF. CDR3 DNA sequence: TGCGCCAGCAGCTTGAGAGGTGGGGGAGTTTGGCCCCAGCATTTT.

A note on this clonotype: Sequence at one end of the junction differs from germline and may be a read error. The chain links TRBV19 to TRBJ2-6; 8 bases are a match to TRBD1. Looked up from germline, CDR1 is LNHDA and CDR2 is SQIVND (reference sequence). The CDR3 is 19 residues long. Written as DNA, the CDR3 is TGTGCCAGTAGTATAGATGGACAGGGCGTTCCCTCTGGGGCCAACGTCTTGACTTTC. Its translation is CASSIDGQGVPSGANVLTF.

This clonotype has a handful of counts. The chain has TRBV5-4 and TRBJ2-3; maybe TRBD2 (6 bases). Germline V gene lookup returns CDR1 SGHNT and CDR2 YYREEE (reference sequence). Trimming removed 2 bases at V and 4 bases at J, with 14 bases between. The CDR3 length is 15 residues. The DNA for the CDR3 is TGTGCCAGCAGCTTTTACGGGGGTAGGGCAGATACGCAGTATTTT. It specifies CASSFYGGRADTQYF. Full variable domain (rest looked up from reference TRBV5-4 and TRBJ2-3): ETGVTQSPTHLIKTRGQQVTLRCSSQSGHNTVSWYQQALGQGPQFIFQYYREEENGRGNFPPRFSGLQFPNYSSELNVNALELDDSALYLCASSFYGGRADTQYFGPGTRLTVL.

This clonotype has only a few counts. The chain has TRBV7-3 and TRBJ2-5; maybe TRBD1 (5 bases). The germline CDR1 and CDR2 sequences are SGHTA and FQGTGA. This CDR3 has 14 residues. Deletions cut 3 bases from V and 5 bases from J, with 13 bases between. This CDR3 is CASSLGQGLETQYF. CDR3 DNA sequence: TGTGCCAGCAGCTTGGGGCAGGGCCTGGAGACCCAGTACTTC.

The chain joins TRBV6-2 or TRBV6-3 to TRBJ2-5; the D is unclear. The CDR3 is 14 amino acids. Trimming pared 2 bases from V and 1 base from J, leaving 8 bases between. CDR1 MNHEY and CDR2 SVGEGT come from the germline V gene. CDR3: CASSYDLFQETQYF. CDR3 nucleotides: TGTGCCAGCAGTTACGACCTATTCCAAGAGACCCAGTACTTC.

The V call is TRBV11-2, the J call TRBJ2-3, with a weak D call TRBD1 (6 bases). Germline V gene lookup returns CDR1 SGHAT and CDR2 FQNNGV. This CDR3 is 15 amino acids long. Trimming shortened V by 6 bases and J by 5 bases, and 18 bases separated the two germline ends. The CDR3 nucleotides are TGTGCCAGCAGGTCAGGGGCCGGGGCCGGAGATACGCAGTATTTT. Translating gives CASRSGAGAGDTQYF. The complete variable domain, with remaining parts taken from reference TRBV11-2 and TRBJ2-3, reads EAGVAQSPRYKIIEKRQSVAFWCNPISGHATLYWYQQILGQGPKLLIQFQNNGVVDDSQLPKDRFSAERLKGVDSTLKIQPAKLEDSAVYLCASRSGAGAGDTQYFGPGTRLTVL.

The chain uses TRBV4-1 and TRBJ1-6, with a weak D call TRBD1 (5 bases). Trimming cost V 0 bases and J 7 bases, with 13 bases left between them. Germline V gives CDR1 MGHRA, CDR2 YSYEKL. This CDR3 has 16 amino acids. The CDR3 nucleotides are TGCGCCAGCAGCCAAGATTCCGGGACTGGGAATTCACCCCTCCACTTT. This sequence encodes CASSQDSGTGNSPLHF.

This clonotype was observed many times. V gene TRBV6-1 combines with J gene TRBJ2-7, with D unclear. With 5 bases removed from V and 0 bases from J, the gap between germline ends came to 11 bases. This CDR3 spans 14 amino acids. Germline V gene data show CDR1 as MNHNS and CDR2 as SASEGT. The CDR3 sequence is CASSPGPSSYEQYF. CDR3 nucleotide sequence: TGTGCCAGCAGTCCCGGCCCCAGCTCCTACGAGCAGTACTTC.